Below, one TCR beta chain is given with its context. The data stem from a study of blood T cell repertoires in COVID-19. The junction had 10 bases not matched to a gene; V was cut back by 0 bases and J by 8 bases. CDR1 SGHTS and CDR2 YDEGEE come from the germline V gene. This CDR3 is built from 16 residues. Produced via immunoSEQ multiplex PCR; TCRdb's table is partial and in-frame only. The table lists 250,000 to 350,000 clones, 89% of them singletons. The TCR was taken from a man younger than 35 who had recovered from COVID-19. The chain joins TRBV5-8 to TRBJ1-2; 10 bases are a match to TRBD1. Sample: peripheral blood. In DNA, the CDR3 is TGTGCCAGCAGCTTGGGACAGGGGGCCTACGGTGAAGGCTACACCTTC. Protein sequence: CASSLGQGAYGEGYTF.